This T cell receptor beta chain was sequenced for a study of blood T cell repertoires in COVID-19. CDR1 and CDR2 (germline): LNHDA, SQIVND (reference sequence). CDR3 length: 14 residues. V was clipped by 4 bases and J by 9 bases, with 16 bases between them. Original handling: Using reference gene primer amplification, nucleated cell counts were estimated. Generated by immunoSEQ multiplex PCR, the TCRdb table keeps only in-frame clones and is missing some. The D gene and trimming were derived from the DNA, and the V and J assignments and clone size from that table. The sample includes approximately 530,000 clones, 85% to 90% seen only once; the top ten take around 7.8%.

Sequences were obtained from peripheral blood. The clonotype was recovered from a woman aged 45-65 years with COVID-19, enrolled during active disease. This chain links TRBV19 with TRBJ2-1; perhaps TRBD2 as D (6 bases). In DNA form, the CDR3 reads TGTGCCAGTAGTAGAGGACTACCGCCGGGTGAGCAGTTCTTC. Its translation: CASSRGLPPGEQFF.